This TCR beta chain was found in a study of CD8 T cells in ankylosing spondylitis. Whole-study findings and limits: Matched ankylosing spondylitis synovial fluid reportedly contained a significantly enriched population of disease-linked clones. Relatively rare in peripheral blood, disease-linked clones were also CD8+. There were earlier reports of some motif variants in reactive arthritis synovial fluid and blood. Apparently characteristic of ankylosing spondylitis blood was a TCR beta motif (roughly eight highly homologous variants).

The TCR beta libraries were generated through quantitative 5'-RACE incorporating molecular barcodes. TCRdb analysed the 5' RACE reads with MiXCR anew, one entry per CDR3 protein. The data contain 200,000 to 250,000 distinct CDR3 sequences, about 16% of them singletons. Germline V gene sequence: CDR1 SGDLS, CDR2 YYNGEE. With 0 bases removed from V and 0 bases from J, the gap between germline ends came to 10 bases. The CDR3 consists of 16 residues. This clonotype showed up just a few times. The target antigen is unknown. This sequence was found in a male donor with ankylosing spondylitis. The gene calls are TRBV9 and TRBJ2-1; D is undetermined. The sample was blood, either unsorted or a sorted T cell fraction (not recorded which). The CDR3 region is CASSVDDLSSYNEQFF. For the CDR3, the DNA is TGTGCCAGCAGCGTAGATGACCTAAGCTCCTACAATGAGCAGTTCTTC.